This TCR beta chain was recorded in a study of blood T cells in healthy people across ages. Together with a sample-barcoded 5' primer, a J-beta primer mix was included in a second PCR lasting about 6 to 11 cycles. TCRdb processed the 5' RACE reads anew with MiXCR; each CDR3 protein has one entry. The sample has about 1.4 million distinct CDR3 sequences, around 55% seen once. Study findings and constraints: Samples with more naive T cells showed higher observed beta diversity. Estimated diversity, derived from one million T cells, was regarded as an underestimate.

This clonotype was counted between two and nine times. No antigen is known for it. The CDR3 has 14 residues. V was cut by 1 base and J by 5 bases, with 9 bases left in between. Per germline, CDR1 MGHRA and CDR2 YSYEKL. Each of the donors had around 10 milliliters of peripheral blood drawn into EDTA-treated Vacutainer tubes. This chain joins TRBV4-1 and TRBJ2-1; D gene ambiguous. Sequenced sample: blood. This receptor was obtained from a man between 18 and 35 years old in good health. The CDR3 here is CASSQVNLNNEQFF. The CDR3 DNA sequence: TGCGCCAGCAGCCAAGTCAATCTAAACAATGAGCAGTTCTTC.